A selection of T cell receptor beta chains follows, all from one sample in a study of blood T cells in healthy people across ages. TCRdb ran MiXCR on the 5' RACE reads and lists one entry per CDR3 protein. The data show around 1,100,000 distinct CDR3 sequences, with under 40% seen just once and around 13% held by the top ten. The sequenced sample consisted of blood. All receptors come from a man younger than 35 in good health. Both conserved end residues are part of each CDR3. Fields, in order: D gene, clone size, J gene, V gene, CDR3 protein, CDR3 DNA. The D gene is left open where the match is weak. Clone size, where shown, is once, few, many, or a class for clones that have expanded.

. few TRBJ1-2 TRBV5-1 CASSLDTSGNYGYTF TGCGCCAGCAGCTTAGACACCTCGGGCAACTATGGCTACACCTTC
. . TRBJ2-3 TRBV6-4 CASSDGTSTETQYF TGTGCCAGCAGTGACGGTACTAGCACAGAGACGCAGTATTTT
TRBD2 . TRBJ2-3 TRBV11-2 CASRRPYGGSGAENTDTQYF TGTGCCAGCAGACGCCCCTATGGTGGTAGCGGGGCGGAAAACACAGATACGCAGTATTTT
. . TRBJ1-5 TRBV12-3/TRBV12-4 CASSLRSRNQPQHF TGTGCCAGCAGTTTGAGGTCGCGAAATCAGCCCCAGCATTTT
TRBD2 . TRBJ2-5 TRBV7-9 CASSSLLKRGGPNIMETQYF TGTGCCAGCAGCTCCCTCTTGAAGCGGGGGGGCCCCAATATAATGGAGACCCAGTACTTC
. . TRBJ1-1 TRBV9 CASSPGALVYRVTEAFF TGTGCCAGCAGCCCTGGGGCCCTGGTTTATAGGGTCACTGAAGCTTTCTTT
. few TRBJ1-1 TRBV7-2 CASTPDSMNTEAFF TGTGCCAGCACTCCAGACAGCATGAACACTGAAGCTTTCTTT
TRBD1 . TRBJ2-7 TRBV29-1 CSVVGTVISEQYF TGCAGCGTTGTGGGGACAGTGATATCCGAGCAGTACTTC
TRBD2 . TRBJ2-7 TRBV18 CASMNRGGGSGEQYF TGTGCCAGCATGAACCGCGGCGGGGGATCAGGCGAGCAGTACTTC
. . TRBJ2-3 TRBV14 CASSQGSGVYTDTQYF TGTGCCAGCAGCCAAGGTTCGGGGGTATACACAGATACGCAGTATTTT
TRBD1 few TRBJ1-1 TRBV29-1 CSVSTGGEATEAFF TGCAGCGTTTCAACAGGGGGCGAGGCCACTGAAGCTTTCTTT
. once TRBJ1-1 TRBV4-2 CASSQDDKWDTEAFF TGTGCCAGCAGCCAAGATGACAAATGGGACACTGAAGCTTTCTTT
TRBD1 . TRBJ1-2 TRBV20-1 CSARGQDLFGHGYTF TGCAGTGCTCGTGGACAGGATCTTTTTGGCCATGGCTACACCTTC
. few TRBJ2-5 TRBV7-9 CASSERGETQYF TGTGCCAGCAGCGAACGAGGAGAGACCCAGTACTTC
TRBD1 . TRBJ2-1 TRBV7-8 CASSFGDREEQFF TGTGCCAGCAGCTTTGGGGACAGGGAGGAGCAGTTCTTC
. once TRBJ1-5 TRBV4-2 CASSLIPTDDQHF TGTGCCAGCAGCCTGATACCGACGGATGACCAGCATTTT
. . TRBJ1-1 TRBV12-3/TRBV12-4 CASTPNVNTEAFF TGTGCCAGCACCCCGAATGTGAACACTGAAGCTTTCTTT
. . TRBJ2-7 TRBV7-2 CASSFTPGRAKEEQYF TGTGCCAGCAGCTTCACCCCCGGTAGGGCGAAGGAGGAGCAGTACTTC
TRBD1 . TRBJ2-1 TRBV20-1 CSARRESGQLYNEQFF TGCAGTGCTAGAAGGGAGTCGGGACAGTTGTACAATGAGCAGTTCTTC
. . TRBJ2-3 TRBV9 CASSVDGFFVTDTQYF TGTGCCAGCAGCGTAGATGGCTTCTTCGTCACAGATACGCAGTATTTT
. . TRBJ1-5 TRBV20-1 CSALQTALAQPQHF TGCAGTGCTCTACAGACAGCTTTGGCTCAGCCCCAGCATTTT
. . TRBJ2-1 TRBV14 CASSQVSGLRVQFF TGTGCCAGCAGCCAAGTGTCCGGGTTGAGGGTTCAGTTCTTC
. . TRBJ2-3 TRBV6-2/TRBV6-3 CASYGTSTDTQYF TGTGCCAGTTACGGGACTAGCACAGATACGCAGTATTTT
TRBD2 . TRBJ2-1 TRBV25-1 CASGDTGLAEFF TGTGCCAGCGGGGATACGGGACTAGCGGAGTTCTTC
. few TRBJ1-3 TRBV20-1 CSASPPGAGGNTIYF TGCAGTGCTAGCCCCCCCGGGGCAGGGGGAAACACCATATATTTT
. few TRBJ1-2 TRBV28 CASVGPPYGYTF TGTGCCAGCGTGGGACCGCCCTATGGCTACACCTTC
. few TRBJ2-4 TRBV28 CASRTDLMVSKNIQYF TGTGCCAGCCGGACAGATCTAATGGTATCCAAAAACATTCAGTACTTC
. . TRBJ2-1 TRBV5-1 CASSVPSFNEQFF TGCGCCAGCAGCGTGCCCTCGTTTAATGAGCAGTTCTTC
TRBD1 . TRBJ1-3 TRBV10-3 CAIRGTGGNTIYF TGTGCCATCAGAGGGACAGGGGGAAACACCATATATTTT
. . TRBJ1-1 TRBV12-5 CASGLVGGVGASNTEAFF TGTGCTAGTGGTTTGGTAGGGGGTGTGGGGGCTAGCAACACTGAAGCTTTCTTT
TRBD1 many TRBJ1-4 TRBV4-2 CASSQGINRGRDEKLFF TGTGCCAGCAGCCAAGGGATAAACAGGGGAAGGGATGAAAAACTGTTTTTT
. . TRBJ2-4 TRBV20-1 CSASGPHRDGNIQYF TGCAGTGCCAGTGGTCCCCACCGGGACGGAAACATTCAGTACTTC
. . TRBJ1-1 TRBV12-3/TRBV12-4 CASLYAEGLNTEAFF TGTGCCAGCCTGTATGCCGAGGGGTTGAACACTGAAGCTTTCTTT
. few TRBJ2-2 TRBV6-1 CASDWTGELFF TGTGCCAGCGATTGGACCGGGGAGCTGTTTTTT
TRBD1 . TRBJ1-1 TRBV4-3 CASSQDVRGRGGTEAFF TGCGCCAGCAGCCAAGATGTAAGGGGGCGCGGAGGCACTGAAGCTTTCTTT
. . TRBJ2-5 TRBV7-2 CASSLDGLAGGAQYF TGTGCCAGCAGCTTAGACGGACTAGCAGGGGGGGCCCAGTACTTC
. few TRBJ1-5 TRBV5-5 CASSPSFGGYNQPQHF TGTGCCAGCAGCCCTAGCTTCGGGGGATACAATCAGCCCCAGCATTTT
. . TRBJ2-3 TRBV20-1 CSAREGQGTDTQYF TGCAGTGCTAGAGAGGGGCAGGGAACAGATACGCAGTATTTT
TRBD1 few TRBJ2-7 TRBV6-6 CASSNSRQGCEQYF TGTGCCAGCAGTAACTCACGACAGGGCTGCGAGCAGTACTTC